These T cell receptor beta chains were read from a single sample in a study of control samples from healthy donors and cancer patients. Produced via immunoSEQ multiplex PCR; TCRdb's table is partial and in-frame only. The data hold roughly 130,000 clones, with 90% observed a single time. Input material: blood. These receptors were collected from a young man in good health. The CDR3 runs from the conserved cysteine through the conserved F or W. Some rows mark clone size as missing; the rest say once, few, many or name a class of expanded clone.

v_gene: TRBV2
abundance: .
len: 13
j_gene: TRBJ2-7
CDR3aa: CASSVGGPYEQYF

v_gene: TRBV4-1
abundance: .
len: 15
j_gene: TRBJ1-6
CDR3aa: CASSPGVSYNSPLHF

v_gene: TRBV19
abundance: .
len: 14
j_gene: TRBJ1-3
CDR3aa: CASRNDGSGNTIYF

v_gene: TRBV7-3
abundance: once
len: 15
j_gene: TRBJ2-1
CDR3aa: CASSQTGGVLDEQFF

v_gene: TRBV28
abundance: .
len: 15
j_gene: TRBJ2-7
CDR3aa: CASSLSAEAKYEQYF

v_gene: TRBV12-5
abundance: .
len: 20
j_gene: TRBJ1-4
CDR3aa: CASGLREWDKGIGTNEKLFF

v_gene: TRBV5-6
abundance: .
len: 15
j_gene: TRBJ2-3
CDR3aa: CASVASTSGTDTQYF

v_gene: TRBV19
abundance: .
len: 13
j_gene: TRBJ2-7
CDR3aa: CASSIDGTYEQYF

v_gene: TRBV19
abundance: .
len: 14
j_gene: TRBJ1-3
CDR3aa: CASSMEGTGNTIYF

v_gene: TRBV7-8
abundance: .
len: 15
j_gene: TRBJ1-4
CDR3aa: CASSLEQGRDEKLFF

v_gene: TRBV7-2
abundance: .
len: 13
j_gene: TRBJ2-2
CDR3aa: CASSLLGAGELFF

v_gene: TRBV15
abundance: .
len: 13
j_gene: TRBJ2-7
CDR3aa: CATSVGHAYEQYF

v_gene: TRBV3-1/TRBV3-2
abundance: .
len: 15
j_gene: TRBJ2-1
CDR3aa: CASSQSSGLYNEQFF

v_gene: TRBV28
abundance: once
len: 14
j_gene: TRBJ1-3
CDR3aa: CASSGTLRGNTIYF

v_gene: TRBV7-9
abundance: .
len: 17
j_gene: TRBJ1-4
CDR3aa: CASSPRDRGREDEKLFF

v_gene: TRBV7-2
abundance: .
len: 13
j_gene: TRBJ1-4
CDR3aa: CASSTDRGRKLFF

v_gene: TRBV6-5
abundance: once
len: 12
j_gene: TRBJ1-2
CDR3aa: CASATGLSGYTF

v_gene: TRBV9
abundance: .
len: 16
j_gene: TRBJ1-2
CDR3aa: CASSSQGRGANYGYTF

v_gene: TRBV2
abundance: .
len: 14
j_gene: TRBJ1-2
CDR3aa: CASLFGRATGGYTF

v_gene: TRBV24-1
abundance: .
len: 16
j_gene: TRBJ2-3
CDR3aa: CATSDLEGLSTDTQYF

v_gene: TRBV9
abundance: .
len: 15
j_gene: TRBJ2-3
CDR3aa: CASSVVGTSTDTQYF

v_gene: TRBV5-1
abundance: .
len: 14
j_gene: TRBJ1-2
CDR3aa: CASSLVTGLYGYTF

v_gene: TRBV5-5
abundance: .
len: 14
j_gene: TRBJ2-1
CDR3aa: CASSFSGSYNEQFF

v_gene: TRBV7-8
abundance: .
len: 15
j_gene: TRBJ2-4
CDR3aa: CASSPSGGGKNIQYF

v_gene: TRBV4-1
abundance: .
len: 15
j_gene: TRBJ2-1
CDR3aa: CASSLGLAEYNEQFF

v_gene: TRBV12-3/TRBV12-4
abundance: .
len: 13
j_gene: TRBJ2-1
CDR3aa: CASTREGLDEQFF

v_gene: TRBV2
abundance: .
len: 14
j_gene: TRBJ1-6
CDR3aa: CASTIQGYNSPLHF

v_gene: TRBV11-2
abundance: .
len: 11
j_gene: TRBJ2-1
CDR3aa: CASSYTQEQFF

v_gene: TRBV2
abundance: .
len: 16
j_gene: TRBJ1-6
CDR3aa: CASRSNGDRGDSPLHF

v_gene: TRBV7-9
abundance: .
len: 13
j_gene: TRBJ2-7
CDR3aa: CASSPSGVLEQYF

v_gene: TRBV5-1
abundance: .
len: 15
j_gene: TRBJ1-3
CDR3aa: CASSLGENAGNTIYF

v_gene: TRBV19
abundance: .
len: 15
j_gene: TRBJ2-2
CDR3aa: CASSILDRETGELFF

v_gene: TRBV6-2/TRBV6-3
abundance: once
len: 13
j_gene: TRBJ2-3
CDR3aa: CASSYTRTDTQYF

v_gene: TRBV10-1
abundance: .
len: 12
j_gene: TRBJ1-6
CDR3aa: CASSETGTPLHF

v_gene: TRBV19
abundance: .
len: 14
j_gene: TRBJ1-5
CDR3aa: CASSITGGIQPQHF

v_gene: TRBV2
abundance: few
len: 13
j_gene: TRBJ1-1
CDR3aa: CASRGLANAEAFF

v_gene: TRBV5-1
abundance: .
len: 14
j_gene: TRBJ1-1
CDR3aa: CASSLAGGYTEAFF

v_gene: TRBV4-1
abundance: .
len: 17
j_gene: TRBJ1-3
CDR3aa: CASSPRIRAESGNTIYF

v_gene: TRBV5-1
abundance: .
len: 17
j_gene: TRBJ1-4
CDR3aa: CASSLEGRFASGEKLFF

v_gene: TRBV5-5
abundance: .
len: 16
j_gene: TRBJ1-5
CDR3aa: CASSRNRGGGQSAQHF

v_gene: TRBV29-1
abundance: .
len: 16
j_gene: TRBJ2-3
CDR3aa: CSAPGGGQGSTDTQYF

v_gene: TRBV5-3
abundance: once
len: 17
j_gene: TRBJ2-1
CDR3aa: CARTSSGGGPLYNEQFF

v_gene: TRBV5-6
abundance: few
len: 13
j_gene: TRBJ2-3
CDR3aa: CASSLTSTDTQYF

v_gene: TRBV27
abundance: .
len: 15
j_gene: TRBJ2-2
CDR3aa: CASSLTGINTGELFF

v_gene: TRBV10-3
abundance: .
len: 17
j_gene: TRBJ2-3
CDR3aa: CAISDSDGGSSTDTQYF

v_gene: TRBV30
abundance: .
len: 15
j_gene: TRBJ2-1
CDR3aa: CAWSRKGLADNEQFF

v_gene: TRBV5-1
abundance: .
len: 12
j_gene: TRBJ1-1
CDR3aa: CASSLGSTEAFF